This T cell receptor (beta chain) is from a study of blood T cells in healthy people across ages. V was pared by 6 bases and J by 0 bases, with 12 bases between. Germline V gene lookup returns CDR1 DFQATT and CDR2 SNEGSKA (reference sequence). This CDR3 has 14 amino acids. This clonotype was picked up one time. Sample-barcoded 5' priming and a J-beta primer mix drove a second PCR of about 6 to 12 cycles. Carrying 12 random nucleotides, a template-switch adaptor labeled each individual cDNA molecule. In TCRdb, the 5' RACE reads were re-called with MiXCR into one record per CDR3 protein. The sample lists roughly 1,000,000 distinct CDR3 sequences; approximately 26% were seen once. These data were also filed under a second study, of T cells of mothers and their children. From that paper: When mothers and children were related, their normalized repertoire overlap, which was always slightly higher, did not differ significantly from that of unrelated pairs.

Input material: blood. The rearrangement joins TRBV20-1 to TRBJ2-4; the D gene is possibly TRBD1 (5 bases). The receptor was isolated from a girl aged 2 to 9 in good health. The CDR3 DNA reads TGCAGTGCGGTGGGGCAGCTAGCCAAAAACATTCAGTACTTC. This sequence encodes CSAVGQLAKNIQYF.